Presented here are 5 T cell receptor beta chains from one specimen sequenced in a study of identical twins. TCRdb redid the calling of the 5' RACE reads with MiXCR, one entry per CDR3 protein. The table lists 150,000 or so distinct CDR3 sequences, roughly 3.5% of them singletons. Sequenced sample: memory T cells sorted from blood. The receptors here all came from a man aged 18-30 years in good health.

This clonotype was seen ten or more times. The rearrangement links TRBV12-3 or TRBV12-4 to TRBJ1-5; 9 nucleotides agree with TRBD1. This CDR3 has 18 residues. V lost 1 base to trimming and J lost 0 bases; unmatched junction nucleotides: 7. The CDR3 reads CASSLGQGGGYSNQPQHF. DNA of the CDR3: TGTGCCAGCAGTTTAGGACAGGGGGGGGGATATAGCAATCAGCCCCAGCATTTT.

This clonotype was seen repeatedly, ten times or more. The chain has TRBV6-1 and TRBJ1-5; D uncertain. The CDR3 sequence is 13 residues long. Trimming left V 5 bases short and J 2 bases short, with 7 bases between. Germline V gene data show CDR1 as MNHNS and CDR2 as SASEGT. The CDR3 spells CASSQPGNQPQHF. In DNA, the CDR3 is TGTGCCAGCAGTCAACCAGGCAATCAGCCCCAGCATTTT.

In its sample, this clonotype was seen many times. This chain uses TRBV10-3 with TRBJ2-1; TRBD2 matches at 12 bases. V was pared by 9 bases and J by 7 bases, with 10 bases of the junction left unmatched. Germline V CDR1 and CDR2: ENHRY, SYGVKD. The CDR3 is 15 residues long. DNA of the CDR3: TGTGCCATAGCGGGAGGAGGGACTAGCGGGAATGAGCAGTTCTTC. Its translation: CAIAGGGTSGNEQFF.

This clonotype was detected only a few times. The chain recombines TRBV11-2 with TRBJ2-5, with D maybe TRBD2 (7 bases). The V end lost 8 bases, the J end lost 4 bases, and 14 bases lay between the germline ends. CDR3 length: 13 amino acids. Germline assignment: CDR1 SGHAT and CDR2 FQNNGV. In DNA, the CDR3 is TGTGCCAGCGGCGCGGGGGCGGGAGAGACCCAGTACTTC. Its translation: CASGAGAGETQYF.

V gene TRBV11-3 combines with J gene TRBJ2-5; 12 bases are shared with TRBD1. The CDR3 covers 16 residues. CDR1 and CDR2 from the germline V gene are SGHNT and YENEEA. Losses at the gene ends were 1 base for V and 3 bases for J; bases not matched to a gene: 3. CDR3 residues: CASSLGDRGLKETQYF. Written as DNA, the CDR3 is TGTGCCAGCAGCTTAGGGGACAGGGGGCTTAAAGAGACCCAGTACTTC.